The present TCR beta chain was sequenced within a study of T cells after somatic rescue of genetic block (TCRdb year 2020). Describing the broader study: The study assessed how robust, over the long term, a T-cell system was when the system had developed through somatic rescue of a genetic block in T-cell development.

CDR1 is given as MNHNS and CDR2 as SASEGT, both from the germline V gene. Trimming removed 1 base from V and 3 bases from J, leaving 16 bases between the germline ends. Reading from cysteine to phenylalanine, the CDR3 counts 17 amino acids. Only the CDR3 part of the read is kept: 51 bases, read in frame from the first base. This clone was seen at least ten times. What this receptor recognizes is not known. Base qualities are not provided; no much larger clone lies one nucleotide away. Library creation used the immunoSEQ multiplex PCR assay. In TCRdb, the immuneACCESS table is reduced to in-frame sequences with V and J assigned. These tables do not hold every clone; where another copy was compared, an unresolved V gene accounts for under half, and the others remain unexplained. Present in this sample are 70,000 to 85,000 clones, approximately 91% of which were seen just once. Of the sample, about 3% falls within the top ten clones.

This chain is built from TRBV6-1 and TRBJ1-5, with a weak D call of TRBD1 (5 bases match). Material for sequencing was peripheral blood mononuclear cells (PBMCs). The receptor was isolated from a man aged 25 to 45. The CDR3 region: CASSEGRFVGDNQPQHF. The nucleotide sequence is given as TGTGCCAGCAGTGAAGGAAGATTCGTGGGGGACAATCAGCCCCAGCATTTT.